A single TCR beta chain is shown here with its context. The data belong to a study of monozygotic twins with inflammatory bowel disease. TCRdb re-called the 5' RACE reads and gives one entry per CDR3 protein, without DNA. The sample spans just over 300,000 distinct CDR3 sequences; the ten largest clones claim more than 4.5%. CDR1 SEHNR and CDR2 FQNEAQ come from the germline V gene (reference sequence). The CDR3 is 13 amino acids. The chain recombines TRBV7-9 with TRBJ1-2; TCRdb proposes TRBD1, but this gene call is untestable without DNA. The clonotype originates from a human donor with ulcerative colitis or Crohn's disease, or a healthy co-twin of an affected twin (not recorded which). Sequenced material: blood. CDR3 region: CASSPSPNYGYTF. The full variable domain, rest sourced from reference TRBV7-9 and TRBJ1-2, is DTGVSQNPRHKITKRGQNVTFRCDPISEHNRLYWYRQTLGQGPEFLTYFQNEAQLEKSRLLSDRFSAERPKGSFSTLEIQRTEQGDSAMYLCASSPSPNYGYTFGSGTRLTVV.